This T cell receptor (beta chain) came from a study of blood T cells in healthy people across ages. Findings of the study overall: There was no known CMV status for donors, so expanded clonotype changes were possibly confounded.

A J-beta primer mix and a sample-barcoded 5' primer were used in a second PCR of about 7 to 12 cycles. Every molecule of cDNA carried a tag from a template-switch adaptor with 12 random nucleotides. A single record per CDR3 protein comes from TCRdb applying MiXCR to the 5' RACE reads. The sample contains fewer than 2 million distinct CDR3 sequences, about two fifths of which appear only once. The sample holds a few counts of this clonotype. Its antigen remains unknown. V gave up 5 bases and J gave up 1 base, with 8 bases separating them. Germline assignment: CDR1 LNHNV and CDR2 YYDKDF (reference sequence). The length of the CDR3 is 13 residues. A minimum of 6 micrograms of total RNA was extracted per sample.

V usage is TRBV15 and J usage is TRBJ1-1; possible D gene TRBD1, 6 bases. This receptor was obtained from a human donor in good health. Source material: blood. The CDR3 sequence: CATSGQQNTEAFF. The CDR3, as DNA: TGTGCCACCAGCGGACAGCAGAACACTGAAGCTTTCTTT.